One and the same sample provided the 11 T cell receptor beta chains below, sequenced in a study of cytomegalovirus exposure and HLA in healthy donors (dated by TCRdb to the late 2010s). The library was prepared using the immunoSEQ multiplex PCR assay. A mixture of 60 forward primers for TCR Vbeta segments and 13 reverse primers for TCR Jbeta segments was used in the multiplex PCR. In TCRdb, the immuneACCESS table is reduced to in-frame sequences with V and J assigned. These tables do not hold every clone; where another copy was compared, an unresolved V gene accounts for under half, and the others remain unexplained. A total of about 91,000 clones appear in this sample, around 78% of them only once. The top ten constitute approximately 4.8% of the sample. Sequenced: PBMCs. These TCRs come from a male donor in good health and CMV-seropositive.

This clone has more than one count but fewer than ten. The CDR3 here is CASSPTSGSQFF. CDR3 coding DNA: TGTGCCAGCAGCCCCACTAGCGGGAGCCAGTTCTTC. The chain carries TRBV5-6 and TRBJ2-1; 11 bases align to TRBD2. The CDR3 contains 12 residues. V shed 4 bases, J shed 13 bases, and the junction held 4 bases outside the gene matches. Germline CDR1 is SGHDT and CDR2 is YYEEEE.

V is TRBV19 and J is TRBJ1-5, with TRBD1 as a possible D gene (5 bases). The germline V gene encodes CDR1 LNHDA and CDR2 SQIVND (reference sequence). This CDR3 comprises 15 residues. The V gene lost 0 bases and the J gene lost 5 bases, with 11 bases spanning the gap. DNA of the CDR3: TGTGCCAGTAGTATAGATCACCCGGGGGATCAGCCCCAGCATTTT. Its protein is CASSIDHPGDQPQHF.

The CDR3 spells CASSSYRGSTYEQYF. CDR3 in DNA: TGTGCCAGCAGTTCATATCGCGGTAGTACTTACGAGCAGTACTTC. This chain links TRBV28 with TRBJ2-7, with D unresolved. V lost 4 bases and J lost 4, with 17 bases in between. The germline gives CDR1 MDHEN, CDR2 SYDVKM. CDR3 size: 15 residues.

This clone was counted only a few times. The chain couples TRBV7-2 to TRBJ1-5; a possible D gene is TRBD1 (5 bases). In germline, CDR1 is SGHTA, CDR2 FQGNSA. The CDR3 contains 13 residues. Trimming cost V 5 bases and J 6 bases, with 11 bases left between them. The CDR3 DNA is TGTGCCAGCAGCACGAGGGGAGGTCAGCCCCAGCATTTT. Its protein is CASSTRGGQPQHF.

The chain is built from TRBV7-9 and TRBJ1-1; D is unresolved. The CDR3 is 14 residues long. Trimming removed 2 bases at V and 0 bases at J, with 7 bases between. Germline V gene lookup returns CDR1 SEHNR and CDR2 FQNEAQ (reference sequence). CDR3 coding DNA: TGTGCCAGCAGCTTACATCGGGTGAACACTGAAGCTTTCTTT. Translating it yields CASSLHRVNTEAFF.

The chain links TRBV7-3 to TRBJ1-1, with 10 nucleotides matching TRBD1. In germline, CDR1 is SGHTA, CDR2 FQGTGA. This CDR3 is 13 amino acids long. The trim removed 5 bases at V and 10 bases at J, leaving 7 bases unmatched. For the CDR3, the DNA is TGTGCCAGCAGCCTACGACAGGGGGCGCCAGCTTTCTTT. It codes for CASSLRQGAPAFF.

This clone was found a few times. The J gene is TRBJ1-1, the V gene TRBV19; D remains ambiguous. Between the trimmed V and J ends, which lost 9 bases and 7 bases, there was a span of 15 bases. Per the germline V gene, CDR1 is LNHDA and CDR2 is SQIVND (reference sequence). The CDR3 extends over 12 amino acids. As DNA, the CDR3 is TGTGCCAGCTTTAGGGAGGGCGATGAAGCTTTCTTT. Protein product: CASFREGDEAFF.

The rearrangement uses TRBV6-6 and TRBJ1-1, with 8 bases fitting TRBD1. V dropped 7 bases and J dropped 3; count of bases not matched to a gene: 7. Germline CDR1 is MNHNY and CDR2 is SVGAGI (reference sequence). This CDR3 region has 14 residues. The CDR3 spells CASTGQGMDTEAFF. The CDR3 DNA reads TGTGCCAGCACCGGACAGGGAATGGACACTGAAGCTTTCTTT.

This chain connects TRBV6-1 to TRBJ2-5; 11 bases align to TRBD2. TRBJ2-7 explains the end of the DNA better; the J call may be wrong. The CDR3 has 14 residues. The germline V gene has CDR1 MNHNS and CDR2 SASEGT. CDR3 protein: CASSVSGRAYEQYF. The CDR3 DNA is TGTGCCAGCAGTGTTAGCGGGAGGGCCTACGAGCAGTACTTC.

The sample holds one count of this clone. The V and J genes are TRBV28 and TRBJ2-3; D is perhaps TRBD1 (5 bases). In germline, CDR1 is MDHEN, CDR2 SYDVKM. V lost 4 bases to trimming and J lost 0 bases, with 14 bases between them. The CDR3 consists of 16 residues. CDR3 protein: CASSSIGDGSTDTQYF. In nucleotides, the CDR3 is TGTGCCAGCAGTTCCATAGGGGATGGGAGCACAGATACGCAGTATTTT.

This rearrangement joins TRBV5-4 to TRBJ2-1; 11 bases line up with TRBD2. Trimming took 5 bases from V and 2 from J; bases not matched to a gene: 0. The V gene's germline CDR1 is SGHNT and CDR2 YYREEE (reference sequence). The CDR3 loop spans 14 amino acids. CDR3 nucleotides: TGTGCCAGCAGGGGACTAGCGGCCTACAATGAGCAGTTCTTC. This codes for CASRGLAAYNEQFF.